This T cell receptor beta chain was sequenced for a study of OX40 agonist ivuxolimab in advanced cancers. Broader study findings: The mean number of expanded clones was higher in CD8+ T cells than in CD4+. Clonal expansion by week 6 occurred in CD4+ and CD8+ blood T cells (at 0.1 to 3.0 mg/kg).

Using immunoSEQ multiplex PCR, the repertoire was profiled, and TCRdb retains in-frame clones only, with some absent. In the table there are more than 45,000 clones, more than 75% of which are singletons. As to this clone: Its antigen is currently unknown.

Germline loops: CDR1 SGHDT, CDR2 YYEEEE. CDR3 length equals 13 residues. Trimming removed 4 bases at V and 5 bases at J, with 12 bases between. Blood sampling was done at baseline, cycle 4 day 1, and cycle 7 day 1. The clonotype originates from an adult with an advanced solid tumor such as melanoma, head and neck, liver or kidney cancer. The sample in question was CD4+ or CD8+ T cells sorted from blood, obtained in a trial of the OX40 agonist ivuxolimab. The chain combines TRBV5-6 with TRBJ1-2, with a weak D call TRBD1 (5 bases). The DNA for the CDR3 is TGTGCCAGCAGCCCGGGACGGGCGTATGGCTACACCTTC. It is translated as CASSPGRAYGYTF. Complete variable domain (other parts from reference TRBV5-6 and TRBJ1-2): DAGVTQSPTHLIKTRGQQVTLRCSPKSGHDTVSWYQQALGQGPQFIFQYYEEEERQRGNFPDRFSGHQFPNYSSELNVNALLLGDSALYLCASSPGRAYGYTFGSGTRLTVV.